These 12 T cell receptor beta chains originate from one sample sequenced in a study of blood T cell repertoires in COVID-19. The method was immunoSEQ multiplex PCR; TCRdb's version includes in-frame clones alone and lacks a portion of them. The sample lists more than 150,000 clones, roughly nine tenths occurring once. The sequenced material came from peripheral blood. The receptors originated from a man in his 70s with active or convalescent COVID-19.

The chain recombines TRBV24-1 with TRBJ1-2, with a weak D call TRBD1 (5 bases). CDR3 size: 13 residues. Germline V CDR1 and CDR2: KGHDR, SFDVKD. V lost 4 bases and J 6 bases, leaving 11 bases between the germline ends. The chain's CDR3 is CATSDRSRDGYTF. CDR3 sequence (DNA): TGTGCCACCAGTGACCGATCCAGGGATGGCTACACCTTC.

The chain uses TRBV19 and TRBJ2-7, with D possibly being TRBD2 (6 bases). This CDR3 spans 14 amino acids. CDR1 and CDR2 from the germline V gene are LNHDA and SQIVND (reference sequence). V was clipped by 6 bases and J by 2 bases, with 14 bases between them. The CDR3 protein is CASRPRGDTYEQYF. CDR3 in DNA: TGTGCCAGTAGACCCCGCGGGGATACCTACGAGCAGTACTTC. Complete variable domain (other parts from reference TRBV19 and TRBJ2-7): DGGITQSPKYLFRKEGQNVTLSCEQNLNHDAMYWYRQDPGQGLRLIYYSQIVNDFQKGDIAEGYSVSREKKESFPLTVTSAQKNPTAFYLCASRPRGDTYEQYFGPGTRLTVT.

The chain couples TRBV9 to TRBJ2-5, with TRBD1 matching 10 bases. V shed 6 bases and J 5 bases; nucleotides not matched to a gene: 10. The CDR3 length is 15 residues. The germline CDR1 and CDR2 sequences are SGDLS and YYNGEE. CDR3 DNA: TGTGCCAGCAACGGACAGGGGGGTTTTGTGGAGACCCAGTACTTC. Residues: CASNGQGGFVETQYF.

The CDR3 nucleotides read TGCGCCAGCAGCCAAGACCAGTCGCTTCTTACGGGGGAGCAGTACTTC. Translating gives CASSQDQSLLTGEQYF. The genes are TRBV4-1 and TRBJ2-7; D is possibly TRBD2 (5 bases). The V gene's germline CDR1 is MGHRA and CDR2 YSYEKL. Trimming stripped 0 bases from V and 7 bases from J, with 19 bases between. CDR3 length: 16 amino acids.

The V call is TRBV19, the J call TRBJ1-4; D might be TRBD1 (6 bases). In germline, CDR1 is LNHDA, CDR2 SQIVND (reference sequence). The CDR3 sequence is 14 residues long. V was cut by 9 bases and J by 4 bases, with 15 bases left in between. The chain's CDR3 is CASQTGPLNEKLFF. Here the CDR3 DNA reads TGTGCCAGCCAGACAGGACCCCTTAATGAAAAACTGTTTTTT.

The chain employs TRBV6-5 and TRBJ1-5; 8 positions agree with TRBD1. J lost 7 bases, V lost 6 bases, and 8 bases had no gene match. The CDR3 is 14 amino acids. The germline V gene has CDR1 MNHEY and CDR2 SVGAGI. This CDR3 reads CASSFRTGRQPQHF. The CDR3 DNA reads TGTGCCAGCAGCTTTAGGACAGGGCGGCAGCCCCAGCATTTT.

This chain uses TRBV10-3 with TRBJ1-1; no clear D gene. Germline V gene lookup returns CDR1 ENHRY and CDR2 SYGVKD. This CDR3 has 16 residues. Trimming took 0 bases from V and 5 from J, leaving 16 bases between them. CDR3 region: CAISESLVGGETEAFF. The CDR3, as DNA: TGTGCCATCAGTGAGTCGCTCGTGGGAGGAGAAACTGAAGCTTTCTTT.

The J gene is TRBJ1-4, the V gene TRBV28; a weak D match, TRBD1 (5 bases). V lost 3 bases to trimming and J lost 7 bases, with 9 bases between them. CDR3 length equals 13 residues. Germline CDR1 is MDHEN and CDR2 is SYDVKM. The CDR3 coding sequence is TGTGCCAGCAGTTTTCAGGGCTCTGAAAAACTGTTTTTT. It yields the protein CASSFQGSEKLFF. The complete variable domain, with remaining parts taken from reference TRBV28 and TRBJ1-4, reads DVKVTQSSRYLVKRTGEKVFLECVQDMDHENMFWYRQDPGLGLRLIYFSYDVKMKEKGDIPEGYSVSREKKERFSLILESASTNQTSMYLCASSFQGSEKLFFGSGTQLSVL.

The V call is TRBV5-1, the J call TRBJ1-1; D gene ambiguous. The CDR3 contains 14 residues. From germline, CDR1 is SGHRS and CDR2 YFSETQ. V lost 1 base, J lost 4 bases, and 11 bases lay in between. CDR3 DNA: TGCGCCAGCAGCTTGTCCACCTCGGGCACTGAAGCTTTCTTT. Translation: CASSLSTSGTEAFF.

The V gene is TRBV27, the J gene TRBJ2-7; TRBD2 aligns across 7 bases. This CDR3 comprises 14 residues. J lost 0 bases, V lost 7 bases, and 6 bases had no gene match. Germline V gene sequence: CDR1 MNHEY, CDR2 SMNVEV (reference sequence). CDR3 in amino acids: CASKGGDSSYEQYF. The CDR3 nucleotides are TGTGCCAGCAAGGGAGGGGACTCCTCCTACGAGCAGTACTTC.

The chain joins TRBV3-1 (or the pseudogene TRBV3-2) to TRBJ2-6, with D unresolved. The CDR3 sequence is 13 residues long. CDR1 is LGHDT and CDR2 is YNNKEL in the germline V gene (reference sequence). The germline V and J ends were trimmed by 7 bases and 0 bases, with 4 bases remaining between them. CDR3 sequence reads: CASTSSGANVLTF. The CDR3 DNA reads TGTGCCAGCACGAGCTCTGGGGCCAACGTCCTGACTTTC.

This chain joins TRBV24-1 and TRBJ2-3; TRBD2 aligns across 10 bases. Germline CDR1 is KGHDR and CDR2 is SFDVKD. Trimming removed 1 base from V and 6 bases from J; junction bases left unmatched: 9. This CDR3 has 17 residues. The DNA of the CDR3 is TGTGCCACCAGTGATTTTTCCCTAGCGGGAGTAGCGGATACGCAGTATTTT. Its translation: CATSDFSLAGVADTQYF.